These 14 T cell receptor beta chains were sequenced from one sample in a study of cytomegalovirus exposure and HLA in healthy donors. PCR involved 60 Vbeta and 13 Jbeta primers. The method was immunoSEQ multiplex PCR; TCRdb's version includes in-frame clones alone and lacks a portion of them. Among approximately 120,000 clones listed, about 80% were seen once. Sequencing used PBMCs. These receptors originate from a man in his thirties or forties in good health and CMV-seropositive.

The chain combines TRBV28 with TRBJ2-1; 7 nucleotides line up with TRBD1. V was pared by 4 bases and J by 10 bases, with 13 bases of the junction left unmatched. The CDR3 consists of 15 residues. CDR1 MDHEN and CDR2 SYDVKM come from the germline V gene. This chain's CDR3 is CASSYLRGLGHEQFF. Here the CDR3 DNA reads TGTGCCAGCAGTTACCTAAGGGGGCTAGGGCACGAGCAGTTCTTC. Full variable domain (outside the CDR3, taken from reference TRBV28 and TRBJ2-1): DVKVTQSSRYLVKRTGEKVFLECVQDMDHENMFWYRQDPGLGLRLIYFSYDVKMKEKGDIPEGYSVSREKKERFSLILESASTNQTSMYLCASSYLRGLGHEQFFGPGTRLTVL.

The rearrangement joins TRBV4-1 to TRBJ1-1; D is unresolved. With 0 bases removed from V and 10 bases from J, the gap between germline ends came to 9 bases. CDR1 is MGHRA, CDR2 YSYEKL, per germline. The CDR3 runs to 12 residues. The CDR3: CASSQELSRAFF. The CDR3 bases are TGCGCCAGCAGCCAAGAATTATCCCGAGCTTTCTTT.

The chain links TRBV9 to TRBJ1-2; TRBD1 aligns across 10 bases. V trimming: 6 bases; J trimming: 2 bases; junction bases outside the gene matches: 1. The CDR3 sequence is 13 residues long. CDR1 is SGDLS, CDR2 YYNGEE, per germline. The CDR3 is CASKGQGNYGYTF. The CDR3 DNA sequence: TGTGCCAGCAAGGGACAGGGGAACTATGGCTACACCTTC. Full variable domain (missing parts from reference TRBV9 and TRBJ1-2): DSGVTQTPKHLITATGQRVTLRCSPRSGDLSVYWYQQSLDQGLQFLIQYYNGEERAKGNILERFSAQQFPDLHSELNLSSLELGDSALYFCASKGQGNYGYTFGSGTRLTVV.

A note on this clone: Mismatch with germline at one junction end may stem from a read error. The chain employs TRBV28 and TRBJ2-4; 10 bases line up with TRBD1. CDR3 length: 12 residues. The germline CDR1 and CDR2 sequences are MDHEN and SYDVKM. The CDR3 region is CASSPRTGGFRF. The CDR3 region has the DNA TGTGCCAGCAGTCCACGGACAGGGGGGTTCCGATTC.

This clone was observed once. The chain has TRBV2 and TRBJ2-3, with 8 bases matching TRBD2. V lost 7 bases to trimming and J lost 3 bases; unmatched junction nucleotides: 15. Germline-derived CDR1 and CDR2 are SNHLY and FYNNEI. This CDR3 has 17 residues. The CDR3 coding sequence is TGTGCCAGCACTGGACCGTACGGGAGCGGGGGAACAGATACGCAGTATTTT. Translating it yields CASTGPYGSGGTDTQYF.

This clone has a handful of counts. The gene calls are TRBV30 and TRBJ2-7; D is unresolved. V lost 0 bases to trimming and J lost 4 bases, with 13 bases between them. Germline V gene data show CDR1 as GTSNPN and CDR2 as SVGIG (reference sequence). The CDR3 contains 14 residues. The CDR3 sequence is CAWSVPSSWYEQYF. The CDR3 nucleotides are TGTGCCTGGAGTGTACCTAGTAGCTGGTACGAGCAGTACTTC.

This rearrangement joins TRBV30 to TRBJ1-2; the D gene is possibly TRBD1 (5 bases). Trimming took off 4 bases at V and 4 bases at J, with 10 bases between the two ends. This CDR3 spans 12 amino acids. From germline, CDR1 is GTSNPN and CDR2 SVGIG (reference sequence). CDR3 in amino acids: CAWTVGGYGYTF. The CDR3 DNA reads TGTGCCTGGACCGTCGGGGGCTATGGCTACACCTTC.

This clone came up a few times. The J gene is TRBJ2-7, the V gene TRBV6-5; no clear D gene. V was pared by 6 bases and J by 2 bases, with 17 bases between. This CDR3 spans 15 amino acids. CDR1 and CDR2 (germline): MNHEY, SVGAGI. As DNA, the CDR3 is TGTGCCAGCAGGAATTGGCTGGAGAAAACCTACGAGCAGTACTTC. It codes for CASRNWLEKTYEQYF.

The V gene is TRBV18, the J gene TRBJ2-3; D not certain. Germline V gene sequence: CDR1 KGHSH, CDR2 LQKENI. Trimming removed 2 bases from V and 4 bases from J, with 13 bases in between. This CDR3 is 15 amino acids long. This CDR3 is CASSPDLSAADTQYF. The CDR3 nucleotides read TGTGCCAGCTCACCAGATTTGTCTGCGGCAGATACGCAGTATTTT.

The gene calls are TRBV5-6 and TRBJ1-1, with 10 bases that match TRBD1. CDR1 and CDR2 (germline): SGHDT, YYEEEE. This CDR3 has 14 amino acids. The trim removed 3 bases at V and 8 bases at J, leaving 7 bases unmatched. CDR3 DNA: TGTGCCAGCAGCTGGGGACAGGGGTGGTCGGAAGCTTTCTTT. Encoded protein: CASSWGQGWSEAFF.

The J gene is TRBJ2-3, the V gene TRBV2, with a weak D call TRBD2 (5 bases). This CDR3 region has 14 residues. Trimming took 10 bases from V and 6 from J, leaving 20 bases between them. Germline V gene sequence: CDR1 SNHLY, CDR2 FYNNEI. The CDR3 bases are TGTGCCACCCGGCCCGCGGACTTGGGGGATACGCAGTATTTT. The encoded protein is CATRPADLGDTQYF. The variable domain in full, completed from reference TRBV2 and TRBJ2-3, reads EPEVTQTPSHQVTQMGQEVILRCVPISNHLYFYWYRQILGQKVEFLVSFYNNEISEKSEIFDDQFSVERPDGSNFTLKIRSTKLEDSAMYFCATRPADLGDTQYFGPGTRLTVL.

V and J are TRBV11-3 and TRBJ2-5; 7 bases line up with TRBD1. Judging by the DNA end, TRBJ2-7 fits better; the J call may be wrong. This CDR3 is built from 14 residues. The germline V gene encodes CDR1 SGHNT and CDR2 YENEEA. The CDR3 loop is CASSLEGQPYEQYF. The DNA of the CDR3 is TGTGCCAGCAGCTTAGAGGGACAGCCCTACGAGCAGTACTTC.

This sequence joins TRBV27 and TRBJ1-6; D possibly corresponds to TRBD1 (6 bases). The CDR3 is 14 residues long. Trimming took off 6 bases at V and 11 bases at J, with 17 bases between the two ends. Germline V lookup: CDR1 MNHEY, CDR2 SMNVEV (reference sequence). The CDR3, as DNA: TGTGCCAGCAGCATCAAGTGGGCAGGGGCACCCCTCCACTTT. It is translated as CASSIKWAGAPLHF.

The chain combines TRBV5-1 with TRBJ2-7; 10 bases fit TRBD1. The germline CDR1 and CDR2 sequences are SGHRS and YFSETQ. The CDR3 covers 17 residues. V shed 0 bases, J shed 3 bases, and the junction held 9 bases outside the gene matches. CDR3: CASSLVRGTGAIYEQYF. For the CDR3, the DNA is TGCGCCAGCAGCTTGGTTCGCGGGACAGGGGCAATCTACGAGCAGTACTTC.